The present entry profiles one T cell receptor beta chain with its context. The data were taken from a study of sequential checkpoint blockade in melanoma. Study at large: After both sequences, patients received maintenance nivolumab.

The treatment denotes: randomized to nivolumab then ipilimumab (arm A) or the reverse (arm B). Measured with immunoSEQ multiplex PCR; TCRdb has only the in-frame clones, and not every one. Among tens of thousands of clones, roughly nine tenths were seen once, and the ten largest hold 12% to 15%. Unmatched junction bases numbered 7, after V lost 4 bases and J lost 9 bases. The CDR3 has 15 amino acids. Germline V gene data show CDR1 as SGHAT and CDR2 as FQNNGV. The clonotype originates from a human donor with melanoma. V usage is TRBV11-2 and J usage is TRBJ2-1; 12 bases agree with TRBD1. The specimen comprised CD8+ T cells sorted from blood (inferred from file names), sampled from a patient given nivolumab and ipilimumab in sequence. CDR3 residues: CASSSPGQGAPEQFF. The CDR3 DNA reads TGTGCCAGCAGCTCACCGGGACAGGGGGCGCCTGAGCAGTTCTTC.